The 15 T cell receptor beta chains below all came from one sample that was sequenced in a study of T cell responses to AZD1222 COVID-19 vaccine. This table comes from immunoSEQ multiplex PCR, and its TCRdb copy is limited to in-frame clones, with some not included. The data contain 100,000 to 150,000 clones, 84% of them seen just once; the ten biggest clones take up about 27%. The source material was peripheral blood, sampled 28 days after the second AZD1222 dose. The receptors here all came from an adult who received the AZD1222 COVID-19 vaccine.

This chain links TRBV28 with TRBJ1-2, with D possibly being TRBD1 (5 bases). This CDR3 has 15 amino acids. Trimming pared 8 bases from V and 0 bases from J, leaving 16 bases between. From germline, CDR1 is MDHEN and CDR2 SYDVKM. The CDR3 coding sequence is TGTGCCAGCCTCTGGGGCATCCGATCTAACTATGGCTACACCTTC. Amino acid sequence: CASLWGIRSNYGYTF.

This clone has a single count. The V call is TRBV10-2, the J call TRBJ1-1; D is unclear. Germline values: CDR1 WSHSY, CDR2 SAAADI. The CDR3 extends over 11 amino acids. V gave up 3 bases and J gave up 8 bases, with 7 bases separating them. CDR3 protein: CASSDWGEAFF. CDR3 nucleotide sequence: TGCGCCAGCAGTGACTGGGGAGAAGCTTTCTTT.

This clone showed up just once. This chain links TRBV3-1 (or the pseudogene TRBV3-2) with TRBJ2-7; D gene ambiguous. Germline CDR1 and CDR2: LGHDT and YNNKEL (reference sequence). CDR3 length equals 14 residues. With 0 bases removed from V and 0 bases from J, the gap between germline ends came to 6 bases. CDR3: CASSQDLFSYEQYF. The CDR3 DNA reads as TGTGCCAGCAGCCAAGACTTGTTCTCCTACGAGCAGTACTTC.

The chain links TRBV3-1 (or the pseudogene TRBV3-2) to TRBJ2-1; D not resolved. Germline CDR1 LGHDT, CDR2 YNNKEL (reference sequence). This CDR3 region has 11 residues. Trimming took off 3 bases at V and 9 bases at J, with 6 bases between the two ends. The CDR3 region has the DNA TGTGCCAGCAGCCAGCTAGGTGAGCAGTTCTTC. Protein product: CASSQLGEQFF.

This clone was counted between two and nine times. The chain carries TRBV28 and TRBJ1-2, with D possibly matching TRBD1 (6 bases). Germline lookup yields CDR1 MDHEN and CDR2 SYDVKM. The CDR3 length is 16 residues. Trimming left V 3 bases short and J 8 bases short, with 22 bases between. The CDR3 loop is CASSFTGRPTTGGYTF. The CDR3 nucleotides are TGTGCCAGCAGTTTTACAGGGAGGCCAACAACAGGAGGCTACACCTTC.

This chain joins TRBV28 and TRBJ1-2; 8 bases map to TRBD1. The V gene end was trimmed by 2 bases and the J gene end by 7 bases; junction bases not matched to a gene: 6. This CDR3 has 14 residues. CDR1 and CDR2 (germline): MDHEN, SYDVKM. The CDR3 DNA follows: TGTGCCAGCAGTTTACCCCCGGGACAGGTTGGCTACACCTTC. It encodes CASSLPPGQVGYTF.

The rearrangement links TRBV12-1 to TRBJ2-3; the table calls TRBD1, which could not be checked here. TRBV12-1 is an annotated pseudogene. This CDR3 has 16 amino acids. CDR3 loop: CASIRSRDNCTDTQYF. The CDR3 DNA sequence: TGTGCCAGCATTCGGAGCCGGGACAACTGCACAGATACGCAGTATTTT.

The chain is built from TRBV18 and TRBJ1-1; TRBD1 matches 8 bases. The CDR3 length is 13 residues. Per the germline V gene, CDR1 is KGHSH and CDR2 is LQKENI. Trimming cost V 3 bases and J 8 bases; bases outside gene matches: 5. The CDR3 DNA sequence: TGTGCCAGCTCACCTTGGACAGGGCTAGAAGCTTTCTTT. Its protein product is CASSPWTGLEAFF.

A single count supports this clone. J is TRBJ2-3 and V is TRBV10-1, with a tentative D call TRBD2 (6 bases). Deletions cut 2 bases from V and 0 bases from J, with 6 bases between. CDR3 length: 14 amino acids. Germline V gene sequence: CDR1 WNHNN, CDR2 SYGVQD (reference sequence). The CDR3 protein is CASSEGTSTDTQYF. The CDR3 DNA is TGCGCCAGCAGTGAGGGGACTAGCACAGATACGCAGTATTTT.

This clone was recorded only once. V and J are TRBV5-6 and TRBJ2-6; D is perhaps TRBD1 (5 bases). The CDR3 consists of 15 residues. The germline V gene has CDR1 SGHDT and CDR2 YYEEEE. V gave up 2 bases and J gave up 1 base, with 7 bases separating them. This CDR3 reads CASSFQGSGANVLTF. CDR3 coding DNA: TGTGCCAGCAGCTTCCAGGGTTCTGGGGCCAACGTCCTGACTTTC.

The V gene is TRBV19, the J gene TRBJ2-2; tentatively, D is TRBD1 (6 bases). CDR3 length: 15 residues. V was pared by 2 bases and J by 5 bases, with 12 bases between. In germline, CDR1 is LNHDA, CDR2 SQIVND (reference sequence). The CDR3 protein is CASSIRRGRTGELFF. The CDR3 DNA is TGTGCCAGTAGTATACGCAGGGGACGGACCGGGGAGCTGTTTTTT.

The rearrangement uses TRBV15 and TRBJ1-1; D is undetermined. With 4 bases removed from V and 1 base from J, the gap between germline ends came to 10 bases. The CDR3 is made up of 14 amino acids. Germline V CDR1 and CDR2: LNHNV, YYDKDF (reference sequence). As DNA, the CDR3 is TGTGCCACCAGCATGGGCCGTGGGAACACTGAAGCTTTCTTT. Its translation: CATSMGRGNTEAFF.

The table lists this clone with a count of one. V usage is TRBV27 and J usage is TRBJ2-7; 7 bases match TRBD1. Germline lookup yields CDR1 MNHEY and CDR2 SMNVEV (reference sequence). The CDR3 spans 14 residues. V shed 3 bases, J shed 5 bases, and the junction held 7 bases outside the gene matches. The CDR3 sequence is CASSLTGWKDEQYF. CDR3 bases: TGTGCCAGCAGTTTGACAGGGTGGAAGGACGAGCAGTACTTC.

The chain is built from TRBV30 and TRBJ1-2; D is ambiguous. The CDR3 runs to 13 residues. The V end lost 1 base, the J end lost 7 bases, and 13 bases lay between the germline ends. Germline lookup yields CDR1 GTSNPN and CDR2 SVGIG (reference sequence). CDR3 nucleotides: TGTGCCTGGAGTGCCCGGGGTGAGGGTGGCTACACCTTC. As protein: CAWSARGEGGYTF.

V is TRBV6-5 and J is TRBJ2-2; perhaps TRBD2 as D (6 bases). The CDR3 extends over 16 amino acids. Trimming took 4 bases from V and 6 from J, leaving 18 bases between them. Germline V lookup: CDR1 MNHEY, CDR2 SVGAGI. The CDR3 sequence: CASSFVAGRIAGELFF. CDR3 in DNA: TGTGCCAGCAGTTTTGTGGCAGGGAGGATAGCCGGGGAGCTGTTTTTT.